What follows describes a single T cell receptor (beta chain). As yet, its antigen is unknown. Measured with immunoSEQ multiplex PCR; TCRdb has only the in-frame clones, and not every one. The sample yields more than 65,000 clones, over 60% seen once. The CDR3 extends over 19 amino acids. Trimming took 0 bases from V and 0 from J, leaving 15 bases between them. The germline V gene has CDR1 MGHRA and CDR2 YSYEKL. This sample is drawn from a study of OX40 agonist ivuxolimab in advanced cancers. Study context: Dose-escalation patients' cancers were hepatocellular carcinoma, melanoma, renal cell or head and neck cancer. Those enrolled were roughly 85% male, with a mean age of about 66 years and ages from about 20 to 79.

Findings of the study overall: Patients with a partial response at 0.1-3.0 mg/kg had among the lowest clonal expansion. CD4+ and CD8+ blood T cells expanded clonally by week 6 at 0.1 to 3.0 mg/kg.

The source of this sequence is an adult with an advanced solid tumor such as melanoma, head and neck, liver or kidney cancer. The sequencing here drew on CD4+ or CD8+ T cells sorted from blood, taken in a trial of the OX40 agonist ivuxolimab. This chain joins TRBV4-1 and TRBJ1-6, with TRBD1 as a possible D gene (6 bases). The CDR3 bases are TGCGCCAGCAGCCAAGATTGGGCAGGGGAGGCCTCCTATAATTCACCCCTCCACTTT. It translates to CASSQDWAGEASYNSPLHF.